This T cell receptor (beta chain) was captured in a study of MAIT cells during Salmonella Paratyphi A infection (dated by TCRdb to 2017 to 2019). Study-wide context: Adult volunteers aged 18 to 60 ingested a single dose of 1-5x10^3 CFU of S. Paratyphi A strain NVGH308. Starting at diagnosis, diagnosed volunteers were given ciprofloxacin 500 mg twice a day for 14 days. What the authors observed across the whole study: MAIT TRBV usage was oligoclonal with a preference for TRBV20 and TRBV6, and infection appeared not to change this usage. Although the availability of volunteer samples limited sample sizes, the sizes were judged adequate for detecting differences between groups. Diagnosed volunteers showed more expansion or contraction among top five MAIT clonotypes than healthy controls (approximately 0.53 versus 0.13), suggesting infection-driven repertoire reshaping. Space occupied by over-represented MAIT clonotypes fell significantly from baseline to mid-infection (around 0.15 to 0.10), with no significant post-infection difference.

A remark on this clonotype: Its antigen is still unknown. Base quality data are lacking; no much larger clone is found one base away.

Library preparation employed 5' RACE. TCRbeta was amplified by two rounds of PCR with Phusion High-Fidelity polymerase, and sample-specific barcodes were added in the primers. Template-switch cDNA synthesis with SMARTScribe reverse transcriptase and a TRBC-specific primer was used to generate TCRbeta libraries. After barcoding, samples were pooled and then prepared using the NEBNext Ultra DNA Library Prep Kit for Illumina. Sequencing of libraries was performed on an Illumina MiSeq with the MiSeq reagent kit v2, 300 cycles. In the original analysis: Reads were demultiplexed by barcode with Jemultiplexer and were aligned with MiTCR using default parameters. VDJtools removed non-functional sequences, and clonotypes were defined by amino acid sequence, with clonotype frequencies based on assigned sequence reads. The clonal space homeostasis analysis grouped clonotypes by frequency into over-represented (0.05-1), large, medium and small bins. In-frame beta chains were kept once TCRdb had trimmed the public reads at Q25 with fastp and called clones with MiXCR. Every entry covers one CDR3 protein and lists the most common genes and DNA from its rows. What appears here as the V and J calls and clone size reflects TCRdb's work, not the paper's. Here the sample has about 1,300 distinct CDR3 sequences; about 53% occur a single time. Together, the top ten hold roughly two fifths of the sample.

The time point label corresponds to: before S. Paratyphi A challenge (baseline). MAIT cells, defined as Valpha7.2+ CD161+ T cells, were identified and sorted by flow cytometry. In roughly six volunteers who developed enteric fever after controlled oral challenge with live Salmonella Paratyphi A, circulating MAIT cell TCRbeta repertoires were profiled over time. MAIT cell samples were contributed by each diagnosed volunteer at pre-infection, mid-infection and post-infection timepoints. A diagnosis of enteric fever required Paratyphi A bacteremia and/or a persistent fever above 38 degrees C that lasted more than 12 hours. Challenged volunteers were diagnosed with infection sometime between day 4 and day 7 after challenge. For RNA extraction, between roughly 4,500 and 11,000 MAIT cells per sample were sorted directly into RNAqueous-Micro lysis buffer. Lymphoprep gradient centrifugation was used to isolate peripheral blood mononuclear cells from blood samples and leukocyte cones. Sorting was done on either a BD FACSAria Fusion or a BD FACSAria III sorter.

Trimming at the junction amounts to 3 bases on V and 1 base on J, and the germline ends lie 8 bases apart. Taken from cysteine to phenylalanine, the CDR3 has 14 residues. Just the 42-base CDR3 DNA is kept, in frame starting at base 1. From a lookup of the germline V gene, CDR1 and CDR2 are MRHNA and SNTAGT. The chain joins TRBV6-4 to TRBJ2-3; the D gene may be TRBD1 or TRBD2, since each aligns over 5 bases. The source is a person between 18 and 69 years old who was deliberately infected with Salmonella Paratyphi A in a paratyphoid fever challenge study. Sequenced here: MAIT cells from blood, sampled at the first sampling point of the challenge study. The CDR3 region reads CASSEGPGTDTQYF. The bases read TGTGCCAGCAGTGAGGGACCAGGCACAGATACGCAGTATTTT.